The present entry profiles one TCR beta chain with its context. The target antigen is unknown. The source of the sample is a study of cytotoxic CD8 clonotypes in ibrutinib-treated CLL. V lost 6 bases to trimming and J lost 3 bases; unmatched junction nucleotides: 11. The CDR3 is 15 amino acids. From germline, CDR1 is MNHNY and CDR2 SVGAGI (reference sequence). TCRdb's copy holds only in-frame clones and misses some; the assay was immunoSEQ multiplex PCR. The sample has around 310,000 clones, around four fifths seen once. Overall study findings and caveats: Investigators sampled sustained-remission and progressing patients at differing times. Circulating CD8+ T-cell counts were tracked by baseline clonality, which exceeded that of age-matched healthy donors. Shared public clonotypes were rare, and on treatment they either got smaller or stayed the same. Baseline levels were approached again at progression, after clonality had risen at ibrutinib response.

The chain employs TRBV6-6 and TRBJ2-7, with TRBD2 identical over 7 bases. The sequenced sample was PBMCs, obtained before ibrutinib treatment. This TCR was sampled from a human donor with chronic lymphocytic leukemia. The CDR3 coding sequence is TGTGCCAGCAGCCCTCTGCCGGGAGGAAGCTACGAGCAGTACTTC. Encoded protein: CASSPLPGGSYEQYF.